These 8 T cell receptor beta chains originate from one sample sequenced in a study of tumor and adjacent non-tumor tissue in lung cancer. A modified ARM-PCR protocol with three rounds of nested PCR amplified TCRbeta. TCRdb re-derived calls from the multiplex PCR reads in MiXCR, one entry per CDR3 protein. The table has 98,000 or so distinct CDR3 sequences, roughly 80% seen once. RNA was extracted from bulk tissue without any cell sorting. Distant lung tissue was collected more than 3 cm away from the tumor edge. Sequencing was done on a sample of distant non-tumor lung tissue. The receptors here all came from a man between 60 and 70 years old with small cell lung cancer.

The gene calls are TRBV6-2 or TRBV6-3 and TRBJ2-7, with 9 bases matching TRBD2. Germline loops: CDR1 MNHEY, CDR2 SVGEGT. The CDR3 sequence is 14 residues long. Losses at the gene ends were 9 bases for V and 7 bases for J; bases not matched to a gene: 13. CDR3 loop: CASMIAGASMEQYF. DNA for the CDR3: TGTGCCAGTATGATAGCGGGAGCCTCTATGGAGCAGTACTTC.

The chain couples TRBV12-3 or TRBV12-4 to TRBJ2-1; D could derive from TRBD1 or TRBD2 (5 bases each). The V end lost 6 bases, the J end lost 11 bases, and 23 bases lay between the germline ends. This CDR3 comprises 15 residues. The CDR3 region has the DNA TGTGCCAGCAGCGGGGCTACTATGACTTTTAATAAGCAGTTCTTC. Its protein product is CASSGATMTFNKQFF.

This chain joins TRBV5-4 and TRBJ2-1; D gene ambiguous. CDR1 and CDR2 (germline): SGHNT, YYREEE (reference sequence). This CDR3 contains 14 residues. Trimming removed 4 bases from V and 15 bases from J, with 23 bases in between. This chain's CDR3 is CASSQMTDGSERFF. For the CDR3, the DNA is TGTGCCAGCAGCCAGATGACCGATGGTTCCGAACGGTTCTTC.

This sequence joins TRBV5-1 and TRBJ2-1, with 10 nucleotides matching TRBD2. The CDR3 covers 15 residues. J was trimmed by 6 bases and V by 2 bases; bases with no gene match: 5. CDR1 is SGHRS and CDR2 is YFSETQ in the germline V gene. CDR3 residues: CASSFGLAEINEQFF. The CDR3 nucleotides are TGCGCCAGCAGCTTCGGACTAGCGGAGATCAATGAGCAGTTCTTC.

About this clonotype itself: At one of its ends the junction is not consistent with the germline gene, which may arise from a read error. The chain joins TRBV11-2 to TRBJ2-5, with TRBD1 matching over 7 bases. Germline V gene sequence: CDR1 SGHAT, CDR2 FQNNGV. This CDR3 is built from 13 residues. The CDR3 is CASSSTGEETQCF. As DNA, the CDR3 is TGTGCCAGTAGCTCTACAGGGGAAGAGACCCAGTGCTTC.

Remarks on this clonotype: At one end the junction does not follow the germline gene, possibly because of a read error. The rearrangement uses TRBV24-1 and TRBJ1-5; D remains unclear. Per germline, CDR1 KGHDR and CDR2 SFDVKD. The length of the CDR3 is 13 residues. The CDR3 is CDTSDDVNQPQHF. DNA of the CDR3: TGTGACACCAGTGACGACGTTAATCAGCCCCAGCATTTT.

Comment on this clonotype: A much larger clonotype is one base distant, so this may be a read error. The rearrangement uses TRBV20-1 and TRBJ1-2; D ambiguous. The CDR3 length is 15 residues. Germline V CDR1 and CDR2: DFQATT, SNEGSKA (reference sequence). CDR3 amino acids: CSVRDLAADNYGYTF. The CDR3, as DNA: TGCAGTGTTAGAGATCTGGCGGCGGACAACTATGGCTACACCTTC.

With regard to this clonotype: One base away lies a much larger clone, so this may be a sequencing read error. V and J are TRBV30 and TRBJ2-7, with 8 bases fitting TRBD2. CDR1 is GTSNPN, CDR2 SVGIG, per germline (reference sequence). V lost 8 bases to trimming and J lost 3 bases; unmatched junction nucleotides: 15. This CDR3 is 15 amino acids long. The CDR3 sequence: CAGHGSGRGVYEQYV. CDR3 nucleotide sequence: TGTGCCGGACACGGAAGCGGGAGAGGGGTCTACGAGCAGTACGTC.